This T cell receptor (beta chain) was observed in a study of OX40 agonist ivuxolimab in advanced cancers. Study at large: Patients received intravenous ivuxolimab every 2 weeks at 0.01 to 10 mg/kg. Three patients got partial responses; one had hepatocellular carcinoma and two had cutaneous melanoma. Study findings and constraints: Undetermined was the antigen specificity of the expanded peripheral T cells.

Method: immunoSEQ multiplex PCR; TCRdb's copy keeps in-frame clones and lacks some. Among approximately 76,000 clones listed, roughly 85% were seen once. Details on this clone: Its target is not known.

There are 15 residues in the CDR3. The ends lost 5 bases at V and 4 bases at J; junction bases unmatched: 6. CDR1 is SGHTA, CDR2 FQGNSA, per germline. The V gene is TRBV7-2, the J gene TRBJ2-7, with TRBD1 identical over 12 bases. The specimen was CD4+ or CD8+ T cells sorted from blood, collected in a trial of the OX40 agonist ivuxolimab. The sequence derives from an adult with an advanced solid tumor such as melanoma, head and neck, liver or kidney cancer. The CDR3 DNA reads TGTGCCAGCAGCCTGGGACAGGGGGCGTTATACGAGCAGTACTTC. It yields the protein CASSLGQGALYEQYF.